The 6 T cell receptor beta chains listed next were all sequenced from one sample in a study of T cell changes during pregnancy in multiple sclerosis. The data were produced by immunoSEQ multiplex PCR, yet TCRdb's version contains in-frame clones alone and is incomplete. The sample holds over 15,000 clones, over 80% seen once. The material was CD8+ T cells from peripheral blood mononuclear cells, obtained after pregnancy. These receptors originate from a female donor in good health, enrolled as a control in a pregnancy study.

This chain connects TRBV2 to TRBJ2-7, with TRBD1 as a possible D gene (5 bases). CDR3 length equals 15 residues. CDR1 and CDR2 (germline): SNHLY, FYNNEI. Trimming stripped 1 base from V and 1 base from J, with 11 bases between. The chain's CDR3 is CASSEGLGVSYEQYF. The CDR3 DNA reads TGTGCCAGCAGTGAAGGTTTAGGGGTTTCCTACGAGCAGTACTTC.

The chain joins TRBV5-1 to TRBJ2-7; 13 bases fit TRBD2. After removal of 2 bases from V and 1 base from J, the junction contained 3 bases not matched to a gene. The CDR3 contains 16 residues. Germline-derived CDR1 and CDR2 are SGHRS and YFSETQ. The CDR3 loop reads CASSFGTSGDSYEQYF. CDR3 DNA: TGCGCCAGCAGCTTCGGGACTAGCGGGGATTCCTACGAGCAGTACTTC.

This clone was seen only once. The chain couples TRBV2 to TRBJ1-1; D unclear. V was cut by 2 bases and J by 3 bases, with 13 bases left in between. CDR1 is SNHLY and CDR2 is FYNNEI in the germline V gene. The CDR3 is made up of 15 amino acids. The CDR3 DNA reads as TGTGCCAGCAGTGAATTGGTTGGCCACGACACTGAAGCTTTCTTT. This encodes CASSELVGHDTEAFF.

The V call is TRBV5-5, the J call TRBJ1-2; TRBD1 agrees at 12 bases. Trimming removed 5 bases from V and 5 bases from J; junction bases left unmatched: 13. This CDR3 is built from 17 residues. Germline loops: CDR1 SGHKS, CDR2 YYEKEE (reference sequence). The CDR3: CASSFTAGTGGNYGYTF. The DNA of the CDR3 is TGTGCCAGCAGTTTTACAGCCGGGACAGGGGGCAATTATGGCTACACCTTC.

The chain couples TRBV6-1 to TRBJ1-1, with D perhaps TRBD1 (5 bases). Per the germline V gene, CDR1 is MNHNS and CDR2 is SASEGT. V was pared by 6 bases and J by 0 bases, with 11 bases between. The CDR3 is made up of 14 amino acids. The CDR3 region is CASSWGTMNTEAFF. CDR3 DNA: TGTGCCAGCAGCTGGGGCACAATGAACACTGAAGCTTTCTTT.

The chain carries TRBV6-1 and TRBJ2-7, with 7 bases that match TRBD1. With V trimmed by 4 bases and J by 0 bases, 6 bases remained unmatched. Germline CDR1 MNHNS, CDR2 SASEGT. The CDR3 consists of 15 residues. The CDR3 loop is CASSGDRASSYEQYF. CDR3 sequence (DNA): TGTGCCAGCAGTGGTGACAGGGCTAGCTCCTACGAGCAGTACTTC.